This T cell receptor delta chain was recorded in a study of Vδ1+ human thymocytes. The V segment lost 0 bases and the J segment 0 bases; nucleotides outside the gene matches: 33. The CDR3 spans 26 residues. The germline gives CDR1 TSWWSYY, CDR2 QGS. Overall study results and limits: Thymic TRG and TRD repertoires appeared highly polyclonal, with Gaussian CDR3 length distributions. The authors advised highly purified populations and single-cell validation.

RNA was extracted from the cells and then reverse transcribed. Multiplex PCR used pooled V-gene forward primers and a constant-region reverse primer to amplify CDR3s. TCRdb re-identified clones in the multiplex PCR reads via CATT. There are some 55,000 delta-chain clones in the sample; roughly 15% occur only once, and roughly 0.5% lies in the top ten. Turning to this clone: The antigen is undetermined.

The sorted cells were CD3+ Vdelta1+ Vdelta2- thymocytes from alphabeta-depleted thymus. The chain joins TRDV1 to TRDJ1; 8 nucleotides match TRDD3. Material: Vdelta1+ gamma-delta thymocytes from the thymus. Stated subset: FACS-sorted CD3+ TCRalphabeta- TCRVdelta1+ TCRVdelta2- thymocytes. The clonotype originates from a boy younger than two who had congenital heart surgery. Here the CDR3 DNA reads TGTGCTCTTGGGGAACTGACTTGTGGTCGGGCCGAGGTTGTGGTGAATGGGGGATCGTACACCGATAAACTCATCTTT. This encodes CALGELTCGRAEVVVNGGSYTDKLIF.